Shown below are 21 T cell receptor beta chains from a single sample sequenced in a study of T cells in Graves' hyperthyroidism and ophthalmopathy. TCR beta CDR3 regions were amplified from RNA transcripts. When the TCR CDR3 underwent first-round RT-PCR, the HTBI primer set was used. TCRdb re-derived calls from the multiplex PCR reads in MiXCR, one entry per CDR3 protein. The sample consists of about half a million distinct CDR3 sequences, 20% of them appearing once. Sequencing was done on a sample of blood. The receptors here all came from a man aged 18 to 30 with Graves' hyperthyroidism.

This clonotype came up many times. In DNA, the CDR3 is TGTGCCAGCAGTTGGGGGGTCGAACCAGACGGGAATGGCTACACCTTC. This translates into CASSWGVEPDGNGYTF. The V call is TRBV12-3 or TRBV12-4, the J call TRBJ1-2; possible D gene TRBD1, 5 bases. There are 16 residues in the CDR3. The germline V and J ends were trimmed by 4 bases and 6 bases, with 21 bases remaining between them.

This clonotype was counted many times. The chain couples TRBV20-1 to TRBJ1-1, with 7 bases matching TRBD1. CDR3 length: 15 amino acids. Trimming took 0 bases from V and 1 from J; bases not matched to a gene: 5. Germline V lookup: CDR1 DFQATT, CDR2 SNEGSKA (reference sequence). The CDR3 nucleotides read TGCAGTGCTAGAGATCCCAGGGGGGCGAACACTGAAGCTTTCTTT. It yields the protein CSARDPRGANTEAFF.

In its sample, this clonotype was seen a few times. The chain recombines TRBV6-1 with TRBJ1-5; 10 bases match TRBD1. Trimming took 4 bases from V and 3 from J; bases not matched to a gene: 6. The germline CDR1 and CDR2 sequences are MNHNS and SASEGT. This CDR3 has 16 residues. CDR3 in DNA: TGTGCCAGCAGTGCGGACAGGGGGTTTAACAATCAGCCCCAGCATTTT. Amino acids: CASSADRGFNNQPQHF.

The CDR3, as DNA: TGCAGCGTTGACCGCGGGACAGGGGTTTTACTAGCCAAAAACATTCAGTACTTC. Translated, it gives CSVDRGTGVLLAKNIQYF. The chain is built from TRBV29-1 and TRBJ2-4; 10 nucleotides align to TRBD1. The length of the CDR3 is 18 residues. V trimming: 3 bases; J trimming: 0 bases; junction bases outside the gene matches: 11. The V gene's germline CDR1 is SQVTM and CDR2 ANQGSEA.

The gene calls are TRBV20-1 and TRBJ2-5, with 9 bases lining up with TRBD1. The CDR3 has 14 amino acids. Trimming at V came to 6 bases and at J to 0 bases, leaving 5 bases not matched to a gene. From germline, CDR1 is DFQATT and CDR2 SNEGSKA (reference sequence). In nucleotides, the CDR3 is TGCAGTGCCGGGACAGGGAATTACCAAGAGACCCAGTACTTC. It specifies CSAGTGNYQETQYF.

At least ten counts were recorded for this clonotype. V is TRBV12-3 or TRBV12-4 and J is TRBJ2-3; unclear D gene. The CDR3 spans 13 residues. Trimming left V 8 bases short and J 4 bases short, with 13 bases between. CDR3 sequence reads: CASGVTFSDTQYF. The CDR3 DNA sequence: TGTGCCAGCGGTGTCACTTTTTCAGATACGCAGTATTTT.

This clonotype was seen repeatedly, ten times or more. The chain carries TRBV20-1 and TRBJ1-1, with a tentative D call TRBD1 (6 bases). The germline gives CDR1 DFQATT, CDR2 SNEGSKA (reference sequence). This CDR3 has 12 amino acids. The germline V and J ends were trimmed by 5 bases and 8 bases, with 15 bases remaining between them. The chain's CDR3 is CSAPHEGVEAFF. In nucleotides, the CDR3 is TGCAGTGCTCCACATGAGGGGGTGGAAGCTTTCTTT.

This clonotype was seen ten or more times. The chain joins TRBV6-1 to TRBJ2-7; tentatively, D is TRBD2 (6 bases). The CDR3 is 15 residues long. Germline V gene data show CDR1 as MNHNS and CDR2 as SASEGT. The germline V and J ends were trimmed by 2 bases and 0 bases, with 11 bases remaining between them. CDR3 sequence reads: CASSELDYLSYEQYF. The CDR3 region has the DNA TGTGCCAGCAGTGAATTGGACTACCTCTCCTACGAGCAGTACTTC.

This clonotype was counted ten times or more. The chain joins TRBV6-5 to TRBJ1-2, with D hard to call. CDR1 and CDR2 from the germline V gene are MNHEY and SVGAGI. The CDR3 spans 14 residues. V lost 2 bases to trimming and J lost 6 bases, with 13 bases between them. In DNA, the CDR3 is TGTGCCAGCAGTTACGGTTCGGGTGCCAATGGCTACACCTTC. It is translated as CASSYGSGANGYTF.

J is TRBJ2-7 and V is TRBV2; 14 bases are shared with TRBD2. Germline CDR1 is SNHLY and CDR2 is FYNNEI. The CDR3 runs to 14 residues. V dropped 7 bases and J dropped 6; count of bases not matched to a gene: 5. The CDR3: CASIQGTSGGEQYF. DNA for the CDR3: TGTGCCAGCATCCAGGGGACTAGCGGGGGCGAGCAGTACTTC. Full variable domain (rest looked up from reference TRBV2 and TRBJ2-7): EPEVTQTPSHQVTQMGQEVILRCVPISNHLYFYWYRQILGQKVEFLVSFYNNEISEKSEIFDDQFSVERPDGSNFTLKIRSTKLEDSAMYFCASIQGTSGGEQYFGPGTRLTVT.

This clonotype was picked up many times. The CDR3 DNA is TGTGCCAGCAGTAGTTGGACAGGCGGAGAGACCCAGTACTTC. It encodes CASSSWTGGETQYF. The chain couples TRBV2 to TRBJ2-5, with 7 bases identical to TRBD1. This CDR3 is built from 14 residues. The germline V gene encodes CDR1 SNHLY and CDR2 FYNNEI. Losses at the gene ends were 5 bases for V and 4 bases for J; bases not matched to a gene: 7.

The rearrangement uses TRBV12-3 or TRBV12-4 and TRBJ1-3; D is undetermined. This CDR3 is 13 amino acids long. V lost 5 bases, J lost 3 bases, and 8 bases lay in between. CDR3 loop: CASSRRDGNTIYF. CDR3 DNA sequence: TGTGCCAGCAGTCGGCGGGATGGAAACACCATATATTTT.

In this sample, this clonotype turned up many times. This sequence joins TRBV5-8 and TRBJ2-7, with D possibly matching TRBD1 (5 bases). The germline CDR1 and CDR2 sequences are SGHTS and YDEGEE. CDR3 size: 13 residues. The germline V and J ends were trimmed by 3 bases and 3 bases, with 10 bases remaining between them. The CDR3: CASSSRRVYEQYF. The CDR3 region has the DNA TGTGCCAGCAGCTCCCGCAGGGTCTACGAGCAGTACTTC.

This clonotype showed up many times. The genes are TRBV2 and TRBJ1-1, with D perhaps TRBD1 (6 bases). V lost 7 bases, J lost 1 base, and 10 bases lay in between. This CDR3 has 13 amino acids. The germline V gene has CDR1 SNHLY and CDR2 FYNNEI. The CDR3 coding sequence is TGTGCCAGCAACGGACAGCCGAACACTGAAGCTTTCTTT. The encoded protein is CASNGQPNTEAFF. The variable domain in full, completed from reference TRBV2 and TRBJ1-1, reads EPEVTQTPSHQVTQMGQEVILRCVPISNHLYFYWYRQILGQKVEFLVSFYNNEISEKSEIFDDQFSVERPDGSNFTLKIRSTKLEDSAMYFCASNGQPNTEAFFGQGTRLTVV.

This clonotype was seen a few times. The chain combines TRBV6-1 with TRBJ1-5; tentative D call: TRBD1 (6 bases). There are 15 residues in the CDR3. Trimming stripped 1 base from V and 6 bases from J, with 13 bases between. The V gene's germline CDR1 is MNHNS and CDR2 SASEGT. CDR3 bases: TGTGCCAGCAGTGAAGGTCGGGGGCTTGTTCAGCCCCAGCATTTT. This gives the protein CASSEGRGLVQPQHF.

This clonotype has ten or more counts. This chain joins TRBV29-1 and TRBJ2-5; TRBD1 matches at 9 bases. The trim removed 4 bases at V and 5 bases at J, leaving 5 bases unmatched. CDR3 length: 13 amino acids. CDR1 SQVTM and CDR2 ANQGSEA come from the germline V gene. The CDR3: CSVATGGPETQYF. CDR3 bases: TGCAGCGTTGCGACAGGGGGTCCCGAGACCCAGTACTTC.

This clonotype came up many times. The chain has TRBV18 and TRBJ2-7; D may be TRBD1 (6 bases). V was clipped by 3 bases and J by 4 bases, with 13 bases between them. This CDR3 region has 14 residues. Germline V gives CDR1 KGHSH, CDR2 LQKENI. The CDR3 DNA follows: TGTGCCAGCTCACCCCCTCGACAGGCGTACGAGCAGTACTTC. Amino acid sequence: CASSPPRQAYEQYF. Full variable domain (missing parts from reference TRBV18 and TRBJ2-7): NAGVMQNPRHLVRRRGQEARLRCSPMKGHSHVYWYRQLPEEGLKFMVYLQKENIIDESGMPKERFSAEFPKEGPSILRIQQVVRGDSAAYFCASSPPRQAYEQYFGPGTRLTVT.

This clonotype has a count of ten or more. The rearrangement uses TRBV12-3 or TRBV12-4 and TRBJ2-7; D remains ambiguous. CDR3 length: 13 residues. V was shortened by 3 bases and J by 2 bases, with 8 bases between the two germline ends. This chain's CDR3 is CASSFPLAYEQYF. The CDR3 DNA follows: TGTGCCAGCAGTTTCCCCTTAGCCTACGAGCAGTACTTC.

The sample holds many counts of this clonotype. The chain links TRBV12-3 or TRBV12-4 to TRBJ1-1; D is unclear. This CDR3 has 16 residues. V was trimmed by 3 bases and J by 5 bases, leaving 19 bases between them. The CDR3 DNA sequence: TGTGCCAGCAGTTTTGGTCCGGCCGAACGCTTAACTGAAGCTTTCTTT. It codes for CASSFGPAERLTEAFF.

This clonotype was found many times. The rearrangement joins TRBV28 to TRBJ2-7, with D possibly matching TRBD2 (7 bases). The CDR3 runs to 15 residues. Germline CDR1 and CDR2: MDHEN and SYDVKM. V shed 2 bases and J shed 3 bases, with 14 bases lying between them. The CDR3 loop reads CASSLEGGGIYEQYF. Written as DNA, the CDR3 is TGTGCCAGCAGTTTAGAAGGGGGAGGGATCTACGAGCAGTACTTC.

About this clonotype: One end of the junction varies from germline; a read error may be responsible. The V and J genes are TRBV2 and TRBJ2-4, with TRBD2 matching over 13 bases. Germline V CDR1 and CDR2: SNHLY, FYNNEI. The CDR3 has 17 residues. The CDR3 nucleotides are TGTGCCAGCAGTTCCTTAACTAGCGGGGGGGCCAAGTACATTAAGTACTTC. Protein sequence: CASSSLTSGGAKYIKYF.